This section outlines one T cell receptor (beta chain) sequence together with its context. Antigen specificity is unknown. RNA was extracted with the RNeasy kit, and a quantity of roughly 0.5 to 1 ug was reverse transcribed using random hexamers. TCR beta CDR3 was amplified by immunoSEQ multiplex PCR. This amplification extended across 54 Vbeta and 13 Jbeta segments. Via MiXCR, TCRdb re-called the immunoSEQ multiplex PCR reads, giving one row per CDR3 protein. The sample holds fewer than 90,000 distinct CDR3 sequences, roughly 92% seen once. Germline V gene lookup returns CDR1 SNHLY and CDR2 FYNNEI. The CDR3 consists of 15 residues. With 7 bases removed from V and 0 bases from J, the gap between germline ends came to 13 bases. This entry comes from a study of CD8 T cells in Susac syndrome. At the level of the study: The sequenced Susac syndrome patients comprised roughly 6 with active disease and eight in remission. Study outcomes and limitations: The study's TCR sequencing and HLA analysis drew on a certain number of individuals. That number was acknowledged as relatively small.

The T cells that were sequenced for TCR beta were CD8+ and CD4+ cells from blood. The receptor was derived from a human donor with Susac syndrome. The gene calls are TRBV2 and TRBJ1-5; a possible D gene is TRBD1 (5 bases). Specimen: CD8+ T cells from PBMCs. CDR3 sequence reads: CASKGHEDSNQPQHF. In DNA form, the CDR3 reads TGTGCCAGCAAAGGACACGAAGATAGCAATCAGCCCCAGCATTTT.